Below are 13 T cell receptor beta chains sequenced from a single sample in a study of blood T cell repertoires in COVID-19. The method was immunoSEQ multiplex PCR; TCRdb's version includes in-frame clones alone and lacks a portion of them. The repertoire consists of over 400,000 clones, with 88% occurring once and the leading ten covering 8% to 9.5%. Specimen: PBMCs or T cells enriched from blood (not recorded which). All receptors derive from a woman aged 55-70 years who had recovered from COVID-19.

V gene TRBV19 combines with J gene TRBJ1-3; tentative D call: TRBD1 (6 bases). This CDR3 has 17 amino acids. Germline V CDR1 and CDR2: LNHDA, SQIVND (reference sequence). V lost 5 bases and J lost 0, with 17 bases in between. CDR3 in amino acids: CASSVRTDLISGNTIYF. CDR3 bases: TGTGCCAGTAGTGTCCGGACAGATCTGATCTCTGGAAACACCATATATTTT.

The gene calls are TRBV24-1 and TRBJ2-2; the match to TRBD2 covers 9 bases. Germline lookup yields CDR1 KGHDR and CDR2 SFDVKD. The length of the CDR3 is 17 residues. V shed 0 bases, J shed 1 base, and the junction held 2 bases outside the gene matches. The CDR3: CATSDLSRGGNTGELFF. CDR3 sequence (DNA): TGTGCCACCAGTGATTTGTCGCGGGGGGGGAACACCGGGGAGCTGTTTTTT.

J is TRBJ1-1 and V is TRBV9, with D perhaps matching TRBD1 (6 bases). V lost 1 base, J lost 1 base, and 8 bases lay in between. The CDR3 runs 14 residues. The V gene's germline CDR1 is SGDLS and CDR2 YYNGEE. CDR3 region: CASSVRGANTEAFF. CDR3 bases: TGTGCCAGCAGCGTACGGGGGGCGAACACTGAAGCTTTCTTT.

The chain recombines TRBV5-1 with TRBJ2-7, with D tentatively TRBD2 (5 bases). There are 14 residues in the CDR3. Germline-derived CDR1 and CDR2 are SGHRS and YFSETQ. Trimming cost V 0 bases and J 5 bases, with 12 bases left between them. CDR3 coding DNA: TGCGCCAGCAGCTTGGGACCCCCCGGGAACGAGCAGTACTTC. Translating it yields CASSLGPPGNEQYF.

This chain joins TRBV13 and TRBJ1-4, with unresolved D. Per germline, CDR1 PRHDT and CDR2 FYEKMQ (reference sequence). This CDR3 is 16 amino acids long. With 4 bases removed from V and 1 base from J, the gap between germline ends came to 13 bases. The CDR3 region is CASSSRQGRTNEKLFF. The CDR3 DNA reads as TGTGCCAGCAGCTCCAGACAAGGCCGAACTAATGAAAAACTGTTTTTT.

The J gene is TRBJ1-5, the V gene TRBV5-6, with unresolved D. Deletions cut 4 bases from V and 1 base from J, with 12 bases between. The germline CDR1 and CDR2 sequences are SGHDT and YYEEEE. The CDR3 extends over 15 amino acids. The CDR3 reads CASSRVAQSNQPQHF. CDR3 nucleotides: TGTGCCAGCAGCCGCGTGGCACAGAGCAATCAGCCCCAGCATTTT.

V usage is TRBV18 and J usage is TRBJ1-5; D is possibly TRBD1 (5 bases). The CDR3 totals 15 residues. Trimming shortened V by 2 bases and J by 3 bases, and 11 bases separated the two germline ends. Germline CDR1 and CDR2: KGHSH and LQKENI. DNA for the CDR3: TGTGCCAGCTCACCAGACCAGGGTTACAATCAGCCCCAGCATTTT. This gives the protein CASSPDQGYNQPQHF. Full variable domain (remainder filled in from reference TRBV18 and TRBJ1-5): NAGVMQNPRHLVRRRGQEARLRCSPMKGHSHVYWYRQLPEEGLKFMVYLQKENIIDESGMPKERFSAEFPKEGPSILRIQQVVRGDSAAYFCASSPDQGYNQPQHFGDGTRLSIL.

This clone came up once. The chain uses TRBV12-3 or TRBV12-4 and TRBJ2-5; D not resolved. CDR3 size: 12 residues. The V gene lost 7 bases and the J gene lost 0 bases, with 6 bases spanning the gap. The CDR3 reads CASTVNQETQYF. The CDR3 bases are TGTGCCAGCACAGTAAACCAAGAGACCCAGTACTTC.

V is TRBV18 and J is TRBJ1-1, with 10 positions matching TRBD1. Germline V gene sequence: CDR1 KGHSH, CDR2 LQKENI. Losses at the gene ends were 6 bases for V and 5 bases for J; bases not matched to a gene: 6. This CDR3 contains 14 residues. The CDR3 is CASSGDRGWTEAFF. In nucleotides, the CDR3 is TGTGCCAGCTCTGGGGACAGGGGTTGGACTGAAGCTTTCTTT.

This chain's CDR3 is CASSLGGGHQPQHF. In nucleotides, the CDR3 is TGTGCCAGCAGCTTGGGGGGAGGGCATCAGCCCCAGCATTTT. V and J are TRBV5-4 and TRBJ1-5; D is unclear. The CDR3 sequence is 14 residues long. The ends were cut back, 0 bases at V and 5 bases at J, with 9 bases in the middle. CDR1 and CDR2 from the germline V gene are SGHNT and YYREEE (reference sequence).

Comments on this clone: Other DNA sequences of this sample code for an identical CDR3. The V gene is TRBV6-5, the J gene TRBJ1-5, with 10 bases that match TRBD1. V shed 6 bases, J shed 7 bases, and the junction held 3 bases outside the gene matches. Germline CDR1 MNHEY, CDR2 SVGAGI. CDR3 length: 13 residues. CDR3 in amino acids: CASSRTGGQPQHF. The CDR3 DNA is TGTGCCAGCAGCCGGACAGGGGGACAGCCCCAGCATTTT.

The chain employs TRBV14 and TRBJ1-1; D remains ambiguous. The CDR3 spans 12 residues. Germline assignment: CDR1 SGHDN and CDR2 FVKESK. V was trimmed by 3 bases and J by 1 base, leaving 3 bases between them. This CDR3 is CASSHRNTEAFF. DNA for the CDR3: TGTGCCAGCAGCCACAGGAACACTGAAGCTTTCTTT.

This chain joins TRBV23-1 and TRBJ1-1; D may be TRBD1 (6 bases). TRBV23-1 is recorded as an ORF, its role being uncertain. CDR3 size: 16 residues. V was pared by 2 bases and J by 7 bases, with 20 bases between. The CDR3 loop reads CASSQTGKGRGGEAFF. The CDR3 DNA reads as TGCGCCAGCAGTCAAACCGGGAAGGGCAGGGGCGGTGAAGCTTTCTTT.